The rows below give T cell receptor beta chains drawn from one sample of a study of blood T cell repertoires in COVID-19. This table comes from immunoSEQ multiplex PCR, and its TCRdb copy is limited to in-frame clones, with some not included. Seen here are approximately 100,000 clones, around nine tenths observed once, and the top ten hold roughly 4.3%. Source material: peripheral blood. The origin of the receptors is a man in his 70s with acute or convalescent COVID-19. CDR3s include the opening cysteine and the closing phenylalanine or tryptophan. D genes are given only for firm matches. The listing skips clone size in some rows; elsewhere it reads once, few, many or a size class.

>.|TRBD1|TRBV19|TRBJ1-1
TGTGCCAGTAGTCTTCGGACAGGGGAAATAACTGAAGCTTTCTTT
CASSLRTGEITEAFF
>.|.|TRBV3-1/TRBV3-2|TRBJ1-2
TGTGCCAGCAGCCAAATACAGAGCTATGGCTACACCTTC
CASSQIQSYGYTF
>.|TRBD1|TRBV10-3|TRBJ2-3
TGTGCCATCAGTTCAGGACAGGCCCTAGGCACAGATACGCAGTATTTT
CAISSGQALGTDTQYF
>.|TRBD1|TRBV19|TRBJ1-3
TGTGCCAGTAGTACCGTACAGGGGGCCAACGGAAACACCATATATTTT
CASSTVQGANGNTIYF
>.|.|TRBV6-5|TRBJ1-4
TGTGCCAGCAGTTACAGGAGAGAAAATGAAAAACTGTTTTTT
CASSYRRENEKLFF
>.|.|TRBV10-1|TRBJ1-1
TGCGCCAGCAGTGCAAGGGGGACGGTGAACACTGAAGCTTTCTTT
CASSARGTVNTEAFF
>.|.|TRBV21-1|TRBJ1-6
TGTGCCAGCAGCAAAGCGCGGCAGCGGAGTTCACCCCTCCACTTT
CASSKARQRSSPLHF
>.|TRBD1|TRBV28|TRBJ2-5
TGTGCCAGCAGTTTCAGGGGGCCCCCCGAGACCCAGTACTTC
CASSFRGPPETQYF
>.|TRBD1|TRBV6-1|TRBJ2-7
TGTGCCAGCAGTGAAGCATGGACAGGGGGCTACGAGCAGTACTTC
CASSEAWTGGYEQYF
>.|TRBD1|TRBV30|TRBJ1-6
TGTGCCTGGAGTCTTACAAAGAACAGGGGTTGGGGTTCACCCCTCCACTTT
CAWSLTKNRGWGSPLHF
>.|.|TRBV7-9|TRBJ1-5
TGTGCCAGCAGCTTATCCGGCAATCAGCCCCAGCATTTT
CASSLSGNQPQHF
>.|.|TRBV6-5|TRBJ2-5
TGTGCCAGCAGTTACTCGGGCCAGCTTACCAAAGAGACCCAGTACTTC
CASSYSGQLTKETQYF
>.|.|TRBV21-1|TRBJ1-5
TGTGCCAGCAACCTCGCGGGGCGCGGAGGTTTTAGCAATCAGCCCCAGCATTTT
CASNLAGRGGFSNQPQHF
>.|TRBD1|TRBV5-1|TRBJ2-1
TGCGCCAGCAGCCTAATCGACAGGGATGAGCAGTTCTTC
CASSLIDRDEQFF
>.|TRBD1|TRBV3-1/TRBV3-2|TRBJ2-7
TGTGCCAGCAGCCTTGGGACAGGGAGGGACGAGCAGTACTTC
CASSLGTGRDEQYF
>.|TRBD1|TRBV2|TRBJ2-1
TGTGCCAGCAGTGAAGTGCCCAGGGGGTACAATGAGCAGTTCTTC
CASSEVPRGYNEQFF
>.|.|TRBV11-2|TRBJ1-1
TGTGCCAGCAGCTCTGAGCGTGGAACTGAAGCTTTCTTT
CASSSERGTEAFF
>.|TRBD1|TRBV5-5|TRBJ1-6
TGTGCCAGCAGCTTGGACGGACAGGAAAATTCACCCCTCCACTTT
CASSLDGQENSPLHF
>.|TRBD1|TRBV7-9|TRBJ2-6
TGTGCCAGCAGCTATAAGACAGGGAGTCACTCTGGGGCCAACGTCCTGACTTTC
CASSYKTGSHSGANVLTF
>.|TRBD1|TRBV18|TRBJ1-4
TGTGCCACCAGCGACAGGGGGCGAGAAAAACTGTTTTTT
CATSDRGREKLFF
>.|.|TRBV7-9|TRBJ1-6
TGTGCCAGCAGCTTCACCCAGGGTCATAATTCACCCCTCCACTTT
CASSFTQGHNSPLHF
>.|.|TRBV18|TRBJ1-1
TGTGCCAGCTCACCATTACAGGGGAACACTGAAGCTTTCTTT
CASSPLQGNTEAFF
>few|TRBD2|TRBV5-6|TRBJ2-5
TGTGCCAGCAGCTTGCGGGCGAGCGGGGGTCTCGAGACCCAGTACTTC
CASSLRASGGLETQYF
>.|.|TRBV5-4|TRBJ1-1
TGTGCCAGCAGCGAGAAGGGGCCGATGACTGAAGCTTTCTTT
CASSEKGPMTEAFF
>.|.|TRBV15|TRBJ2-3
TGTGCCACCAGCAGGCTAGAGGGTAGGGGGACAGATACGCAGTATTTT
CATSRLEGRGTDTQYF
>few|TRBD2|TRBV3-1/TRBV3-2|TRBJ2-1
TGTGCCAGCAGCCGAGACGGGAGGAGTGAGCAGTTCTTC
CASSRDGRSEQFF
>.|.|TRBV4-1|TRBJ1-2
TGCGCCAGCAGCCTCCCAGGAGGCGTGGCCGGAGGTGGCTACACCTTC
CASSLPGGVAGGGYTF
>once|TRBD2|TRBV5-1|TRBJ2-5
TGCGCCAGCAGCGGGGGACTAGAGGCCCAGTACTTC
CASSGGLEAQYF
>.|.|TRBV7-9|TRBJ1-2
TGTGCCAGCAGCTTTGGACAGAGTGGCTACACCTTC
CASSFGQSGYTF
>.|.|TRBV30|TRBJ1-2
TGTGCCTGGAGTTCCGCGACACCTTATGGCTACACCTTC
CAWSSATPYGYTF
>.|TRBD1|TRBV2|TRBJ1-2
TGTGCCAGCAGTGAGTTGACAGGGGCAGGCCGCGCTGGCTACACCTTC
CASSELTGAGRAGYTF
>.|TRBD2|TRBV19|TRBJ2-5
TGTGCCAGTAGTATCGGCGGGGGGGCGTCAGAGACCCAGTACTTC
CASSIGGGASETQYF
>.|TRBD1|TRBV6-6|TRBJ1-5
TGTGCCAGCAGTACAGGGGACGGGCAGCCCCAGCATTTT
CASSTGDGQPQHF
>.|TRBD2|TRBV29-1|TRBJ2-3
TGCAGCGCCGTGAGCGGGGGTAGGACAGATACGCAGTATTTT
CSAVSGGRTDTQYF
>.|.|TRBV28|TRBJ1-6
TGTGCCAGCGTTTGGAGCTCCTATAATTCACCCCTCCACTTT
CASVWSSYNSPLHF
>.|.|TRBV2|TRBJ2-4
TGTGCCAGCAGACGGGCCGACGGACAGTACAAAAACATTCAGTACTTC
CASRRADGQYKNIQYF
>.|.|TRBV6-5|TRBJ1-5
TGTGCCAGCAGCAACAGAGGCAGACTAAAACCCCAGCATTTT
CASSNRGRLKPQHF
>.|.|TRBV10-2|TRBJ2-5
TGCGCCAGCAGTGAGGGGTACAGCCAAGAGACCCAGTACTTC
CASSEGYSQETQYF
>.|.|TRBV19|TRBJ1-1
TGTGCCAGTAGTACCCAGGGGTACACTGAAGCTTTCTTT
CASSTQGYTEAFF
>.|.|TRBV3-1/TRBV3-2|TRBJ2-3
TGTGCCAGCAGCCCATTGGCGACAGGATTGACAGATACGCAGTATTTT
CASSPLATGLTDTQYF
>.|TRBD1|TRBV15|TRBJ2-3
TGTGCCACCAGCGTCCAAGCCGGGACAGGGGGTGATCTAGATACGCAGTATTTT
CATSVQAGTGGDLDTQYF
>.|.|TRBV7-9|TRBJ1-3
TGTGCCAGCAGGGCCGCCTCTGGAAACACCATATATTTT
CASRAASGNTIYF
>.|.|TRBV4-1|TRBJ1-1
TGCGCCAGCAGCCAACTCAAGGGGGAGAACACTGAAGCTTTCTTT
CASSQLKGENTEAFF
>.|.|TRBV2|TRBJ1-5
TGTGCCAGCAGTGGAGGGACAACAGGGTATCAGCCCCAGCATTTT
CASSGGTTGYQPQHF
>.|.|TRBV15|TRBJ1-3
TGTGCCACCAGCAGCCTGAAGACAGACTCTGGAAACACCATATATTTT
CATSSLKTDSGNTIYF
>.|TRBD1|TRBV9|TRBJ1-1
TGTGCCAGCAGCGCGATACAGGGGGTAGGAGCTTTCTTT
CASSAIQGVGAFF
>.|.|TRBV6-5|TRBJ1-6
TGTGCCAGCAGCCCCTCCGACGGGGGGATTTCACCCCTCCACTTT
CASSPSDGGISPLHF
>.|.|TRBV19|TRBJ1-2
TGTGCCAGTAGTATCGGGAGGGACTATGGCTACACCTTC
CASSIGRDYGYTF
>.|TRBD1|TRBV6-5|TRBJ1-6
TGTGCCTACCGGACAGGGTATAATTCACCCCTCCACTTT
CAYRTGYNSPLHF
>.|.|TRBV19|TRBJ2-6
TGTGCCAGTAGTAGACAGGTCAGTTTTCCTTCTGGGGCCAACGTCCTGACTTTC
CASSRQVSFPSGANVLTF
>.|.|TRBV12-3/TRBV12-4|TRBJ2-2
TGTGCCAGCAGTGTACTAAGGACCGGGGAGCTGTTTTTT
CASSVLRTGELFF
>once|TRBD2|TRBV19|TRBJ2-1
TGTGCCACCTCCGAGCGGGGGGACCCTTACAATGAGCAGTTCTTC
CATSERGDPYNEQFF
>.|TRBD1|TRBV6-4|TRBJ1-2
TGTGCCAGCAGCGATCGCCGGGACAGTAGACATCTAGCTAACTATGGCTACACCTTC
CASSDRRDSRHLANYGYTF
>.|.|TRBV7-2|TRBJ1-4
TGTGCCAGCAGCCCTTCCGGGTACAGGGAAGCTAATGAAAAACTGTTTTTT
CASSPSGYREANEKLFF
>.|TRBD2|TRBV28|TRBJ2-7
TGTGCCAGCAGTCTAAGCGGGGGCTACGAGCAGTACTTC
CASSLSGGYEQYF